This TCR beta chain was obtained from a study of spatial heterogeneity in lung cancer (dated by TCRdb to the late 2010s). With respect to the entire study: Donors were under 95 patients with early-stage, untreated non-small cell lung cancer from the lung TRACERx cohort. Follow-up PBMC samples were sequenced whenever available, and the median time to follow-up was around two years after resection. Beta-chain transcripts were consistently detected in greater numbers than alpha-chain transcripts, which likely reflects a higher abundance of beta-chain transcripts. In the raw uncorrected reads, each unique combination of TCR and UMI appeared on average more than ten times. TCR alpha and beta repertoires were quantitatively compared across multiple tumor regions, matched nontumor lung and blood in non-small cell lung cancer. Nonsynonymous mutation counts, determined by whole-exome sequencing of tumor tissue, were related to features of the TCR repertoire. Both alpha and beta chains were TCR-sequenced in samples taken at surgery, namely 220 tumor regions, around 61 matched nontumor lung samples and approximately 51 PBMC samples.

Many counts were recorded for this clonotype. This clone's antigen is unknown. Base qualities are missing; no much larger clone stands one base away. The intended sense of this specimen's time point label: blood at routine non-recurrence follow-up after resection. TCR sequencing used whole RNA extracted from tumor and nontumor lung tissue, or from cryopreserved PBMC samples, without cell sorting. Only patients for whom sufficient RNA was available from at least two tumor regions were selected for TCR sequencing. Receptor amplification or capture employed 5' RACE. TCRdb lists the instrument as NextSeq 500. In the TCR library protocol, a unique molecular identifier was attached to each TCR cDNA molecule so that PCR and sequencing errors could be corrected. The study's own analysis went as follows. Decombinator tools were used for TCR identification, UMI-based error correction and CDR3 extraction. TCRs above a frequency of 2 per 1,000, corresponding to the top 1% of the tumor frequency distribution, were defined as expanded. Rényi diversity was computed with the R vegan package after subsampling each repertoire 100 times to 5,000 TCRs. CDR3 similarity networks were constructed using string-kernel similarity of amino acid triplets, with links drawn between CDR3s whose pairwise similarity was above 0.82. TCRdb reworked the public reads: Q25 trimming with fastp, MiXCR clone assembly, productive beta chains retained. One record per CDR3 amino acid sequence lists the most common genes and DNA. TCRdb, rather than the study authors, made the V and J calls. The sample includes roughly 30,000 distinct CDR3 sequences, with about 10% observed a single time. The ten biggest clones cover less than 35% of the sample.

The germline V gene yields MNHEY for CDR1 and SVGAGI for CDR2. The CDR3 measures 15 amino acids from cysteine to phenylalanine. Here the CDR3 DNA is all that survives: 45 bases in frame from base 1. The V and J ends are trimmed by 4 bases and 5 bases, leaving 14 bases between them. General conclusions and limits of the study: Comparisons of baseline and follow-up blood repertoires included only 15 or so patients. Confirming at a functional level the hypothesis that regional TCRs recognize regional mutations was considered to require additional single-cell paired TCR alpha and beta sequencing. Ubiquitous expanded tumor TCRs were found in blood more often at tumor resection than at routine follow-up.

Recombination linked TRBV6-5 to TRBJ1-4; no D gene call is confident. This specimen was PBMCs, taken at follow-up. This clonotype was sampled from a female donor with early-stage non-small cell lung cancer. This receptor carries the CDR3 CASSLTGIANEKLFF. At the DNA level, the sequence is TGTGCCAGCAGTTTGACCGGGATCGCAAATGAAAAACTGTTTTTT.